A single sample is the source of the 9 T cell receptor beta chains below, sequenced in a study of response to subunit inactivated influenza vaccine. Each CDR3 protein gets one entry after TCRdb re-called the RT-PCR reads with MiXCR. The sample carries about 780,000 distinct CDR3 sequences, 15% to 20% recorded once. This specimen was PBMCs from blood, taken roughly 5 days after vaccination. Receptors originate from a man in his forties or fifties who received an inactivated influenza vaccine.

This CDR3 reads CASSPGAGNKYTEAFF. In DNA form, the CDR3 reads TGCGCCAGCAGCCCTGGGGCCGGGAACAAGTACACTGAAGCTTTCTTT. This chain uses TRBV5-1 with TRBJ1-1; tentatively, D is TRBD1 (5 bases). This CDR3 comprises 16 residues. Germline lookup yields CDR1 SGHRS and CDR2 YFSETQ. V was trimmed by 4 bases and J by 3 bases, leaving 19 bases between them.

This rearrangement joins TRBV6-2 or TRBV6-3 to TRBJ1-1; possible D gene TRBD1, 5 bases. V was shortened by 7 bases and J by 8 bases, with 14 bases between the two germline ends. Germline V CDR1 and CDR2: MNHEY, SVGEGT. This CDR3 is built from 12 residues. CDR3 sequence reads: CASTLGTTEAFF. Here the CDR3 DNA reads TGTGCCAGCACCCTCGGGACGACGGAAGCTTTCTTT.

In its sample, this clonotype was seen a few times. This sequence joins TRBV5-1 and TRBJ2-1; 10 nucleotides match TRBD2. V was pared by 7 bases and J by 6 bases, with 10 bases of the junction left unmatched. The germline V gene has CDR1 SGHRS and CDR2 YFSETQ. This CDR3 is built from 15 residues. CDR3 bases: TGCGCCAGCGGGCCTAGCGGGGGTACATTCAATGAGCAGTTCTTC. Amino acid sequence: CASGPSGGTFNEQFF.

Concerning this clonotype: One end of the junction fails to match germline, which may point to a read error. The J gene is TRBJ2-7, the V gene TRBV12-3 or TRBV12-4; 13 nucleotides line up with TRBD2. The CDR3 contains 14 residues. The CDR3 region is CASSPRTGTSGIGF. DNA of the CDR3: TGTGCCAGCAGTCCCCGAACCGGGACTAGCGGGATAGGCTTC.

The table lists this clonotype with a count of one. The chain recombines TRBV6-1 with TRBJ1-3; tentative D call: TRBD1 (6 bases). This CDR3 has 16 amino acids. Per the germline V gene, CDR1 is MNHNS and CDR2 is SASEGT. V was pared by 6 bases and J by 2 bases, with 17 bases between. CDR3 loop: CASRVTGTGAGNTIYF. CDR3 DNA sequence: TGTGCCAGCAGGGTCACAGGGACCGGGGCTGGAAACACCATATATTTT.

The V call is TRBV10-3, the J call TRBJ2-2; 8 nucleotides align to TRBD2. Germline V gives CDR1 ENHRY, CDR2 SYGVKD. The junction had 5 bases not matched to a gene; V was cut back by 10 bases and J by 1 base. CDR3 size: 14 residues. The CDR3 reads CATQLAENTGELFF. The CDR3 coding sequence is TGTGCCACACAACTAGCGGAGAACACCGGGGAGCTGTTTTTT.

This chain connects TRBV7-6 to TRBJ2-5, with TRBD1 as a possible D gene (6 bases). CDR3 length: 14 amino acids. Trimming shortened V by 1 base and J by 1 base, and 7 bases separated the two germline ends. Germline assignment: CDR1 SGHVS and CDR2 FNYEAQ. CDR3 nucleotide sequence: TGTGCCAGCAGCTTAGAGGACAGCCAAGAGACCCAGTACTTC. It encodes CASSLEDSQETQYF.

The rearrangement joins TRBV20-1 to TRBJ2-3, with a weak D call TRBD1 (5 bases). CDR1 is DFQATT and CDR2 is SNEGSKA in the germline V gene (reference sequence). The length of the CDR3 is 13 residues. V lost 6 bases to trimming and J lost 1 base, with 11 bases between them. This CDR3 is CSAQGAGTDTQYF. Here the CDR3 DNA reads TGCAGTGCCCAGGGTGCGGGCACAGATACGCAGTATTTT.

There are a few counts of this clonotype. The rearrangement links TRBV20-1 to TRBJ2-5; 9 positions match TRBD1. The ends lost 0 bases at V and 5 bases at J; junction bases unmatched: 7. The germline V gene has CDR1 DFQATT and CDR2 SNEGSKA (reference sequence). This CDR3 is 15 amino acids long. CDR3 DNA: TGCAGTGCTAGAGACGGACAGGGGCGGCGGGAGACCCAGTACTTC. This gives the protein CSARDGQGRRETQYF.